This T cell receptor (beta chain) was recorded in a study of beta chain features in type 1 diabetes (dated by TCRdb to 2016 to 2019). Background for the entire study: Mean age, gender distribution, total cell number and subset yield were not different between patients and healthy donors. Across all samples, about 110 million sorted cells were examined, and cell number per subset correlated strongly with RNA yield. The study compared TCRB repertoires of sorted circulating CD4+ T cell subsets between recently diagnosed type 1 diabetes patients and matched healthy donors. Regulatory and stem cell-like memory subsets were isolated from only 8 patients and about eight healthy donors, whereas naive and central memory subsets came from all 28 donors.

Each donor gave one peripheral blood draw, around 0.12 L on average, collected into heparinised tubes. Naive, central memory, regulatory and stem cell-like memory CD4+ T cells were sorted on a BD FACSAria II using a panel including CD45RO, CCR7, CD25, CD127, CD95 and CD27. Every sorted population had a purity above 95%. PBMCs were separated immediately by Lymphoprep density gradient centrifugation and were stained directly, without being cultured. So that batch effects would be minimized, each experiment stained and sorted samples in pairs, pairing one healthy donor with one patient. What the study reported, not specific to this receptor: Shorter templates might have been favored by PCR, but patient and control samples were amplified and corrected together, so both groups would have been affected equally by any skew. The naive, central memory and regulatory TCRB repertoires appeared to resemble one another more closely among patients than among healthy donors. Because cDNA was sequenced instead of genomic DNA, activated cells with high expression could be over-represented, although the groups did not differ in activation or CD3 levels. At VDJ recombination sites, patients with type 1 diabetes made fewer insertions and deleted more nucleotides, a pattern implying thymic rearrangement abnormalities. In all four CD4+ subsets, TCRB CDR3 length was moderately but significantly shorter in type 1 diabetes patients. Because small numbers of individuals were included in the HLA sub-analyses, any influence of HLA type on TCRB rearrangement was left unresolved.

The entire isolated RNA was reverse transcribed using the High Capacity cDNA Reverse Transcription Kit, and thus expressed TCRB transcripts were sequenced. Naive, central memory and regulatory T cell samples underwent deep immunoSEQ sequencing, averaging approximately 3.3 million total reads per sample. Sorted cells were lysed in RLT buffer, and RNA was extracted using DNase-treated RNeasy Micro or Mini kits according to cell number. Each cell subset was processed on its own to prevent cross-contamination, while patient and healthy donor samples were processed together. TCRB sequences were amplified from cDNA with the immunoSEQ multiplex PCR, producing 87-bp fragments spanning the CDR3 region. Sequencing of the amplicons was done on the Illumina HiSeq platform. The original pipeline was this. PCR bias was corrected computationally using synthetic template baselines, and reads within Hamming distance 2 were collapsed, with unmergeable singletons discarded. By aligning reads against IMGT, V, D and J genes, CDR3 length, and insertions or deletions at six rearrangement sites were assigned. Clonotype counts were normalized to sorted cell number within each subset before computing true diversity and Gini coefficients with the tcR R package. The overlap coefficient, calculated on TCRB nucleotide sequences, was used to quantify repertoire sharing. TCRdb limited this immuneACCESS table to in-frame rearrangements with V and J called. A share of clones is missing; checked studies link under half to unresolved V genes, and the rest is unexplained. V and J calls and clone size are given by that table; D and trimming were obtained from the DNA. This sample comprises under 20,000 clones, over 55% of them detected only once. The ten largest clones capture almost 2.5% of the sample.

Taken from the germline V gene, the CDR1 and CDR2 loops are SGHDT and YYEEEE. From the cysteine up to the phenylalanine, the CDR3 has a length of 14 residues. Kept here is only the CDR3 DNA, which spans 42 bases and is read in frame from base 1. Trimming at the junction amounts to 5 bases on V and 4 bases on J, and the germline ends lie 15 bases apart. Turning to this clone: Its antigen is not yet known. Per-base quality was not reported, and no clone a single base away is much larger than it.

The TCR was taken from a man aged 25-40 years with type 1 diabetes. The chain is assembled from TRBV5-6 and TRBJ1-1, with the D segment identity uncertain. Material for sequencing was Tregs from blood. The sample's cell subset or site, from its label and the paper: regulatory CD4+ T cells. The sequenced DNA is TGTGCCAGCAGTTCCCCTCAGGCATTCACTGAAGCTTTCTTT. Its protein is CASSSPQAFTEAFF.